This T cell receptor beta chain was observed in a study of shared clonotypes between healthy human individuals. This CDR3 has 16 residues. V lost 4 bases to trimming and J lost 0 bases, with 13 bases between them. Per germline, CDR1 MDHEN and CDR2 SYDVKM. TCRdb's table, derived via immunoSEQ multiplex PCR, lists solely in-frame clones and lacks some. Of around 2,000,000 clones in the sample, 85% to 95% were seen once. CD8 cells regarded as naive lacked CD45RO, were positively chosen for CCR7, and omitted terminally differentiated effector memory CD45RA+ cells. The receptor was derived from a man between 18 and 35 years old in good health. Some clones in this sample may be carry-over from other donors' samples. Source material: naive CD8+ T cells from PBMCs. The V call is TRBV28, the J call TRBJ2-1, with D maybe TRBD1 (5 bases). Written as DNA, the CDR3 is TGTGCCAGCAGTTCTACGACAGACAGCTCCTACAATGAGCAGTTCTTC. This sequence encodes CASSSTTDSSYNEQFF.